Below, 25 T cell receptor beta chains from the same sample are listed, as sequenced in a study of response to subunit inactivated influenza vaccine. One entry per CDR3 protein results from TCRdb running MiXCR on the RT-PCR reads. Of around 490,000 distinct CDR3 sequences listed, 7.5% to 8.5% are singletons. This specimen consisted of PBMCs from blood, obtained less than 25 months after vaccination. The receptors derive from a man aged 50-75 years who received an inactivated influenza vaccine.

This clonotype was counted only a few times. J is TRBJ2-7 and V is TRBV29-1; 7 bases match TRBD1. The ends lost 4 bases at V and 5 bases at J; junction bases unmatched: 17. Per germline, CDR1 SQVTM and CDR2 ANQGSEA. The CDR3 loop spans 16 amino acids. CDR3 region: CSVVGPETGSRNEQYF. DNA for the CDR3: TGCAGCGTTGTGGGCCCGGAGACAGGGAGCAGAAACGAGCAGTACTTC.

The genes are TRBV4-1 and TRBJ2-5, with a tentative D call TRBD2 (6 bases). CDR1 is MGHRA, CDR2 YSYEKL, per germline. The CDR3 contains 15 residues. The V end lost 0 bases, the J end lost 6 bases, and 14 bases lay between the germline ends. The CDR3 protein is CASSQEVGGLQTQYF. In DNA form, the CDR3 reads TGCGCCAGCAGCCAAGAGGTGGGAGGTCTGCAGACCCAGTACTTC.

This clonotype has a count of ten or more. J is TRBJ2-1 and V is TRBV4-2, with 9 bases lining up with TRBD2. Trimming cost V 1 base and J 9 bases; bases outside gene matches: 7. Germline V lookup: CDR1 LGHNA, CDR2 YNFKEQ. The CDR3 extends over 15 amino acids. Here the CDR3 DNA reads TGTGCCAGCAGCCAAGTAGCTAGCGGGGTCGGTGAGCAGTTCTTC. It encodes CASSQVASGVGEQFF.

Concerning this clonotype itself: The junction differs from germline at one of its ends, possibly a read error. The CDR3 spells CAISGHDRGLETQDF. Written as DNA, the CDR3 is TGTGCCATCAGTGGACACGACAGGGGGCTGGAGACCCAGGACTTC. The chain joins TRBV10-3 to TRBJ2-5, with 10 positions matching TRBD1. Germline V gives CDR1 ENHRY, CDR2 SYGVKD. This CDR3 contains 15 residues.

This clonotype was counted a few times. This chain links TRBV24-1 with TRBJ2-1; 8 bases are shared with TRBD1. The CDR3 is 13 residues long. Germline CDR1 KGHDR, CDR2 SFDVKD. With 7 bases clipped from V and 4 bases from J, the junction kept 2 bases outside the gene matches. The CDR3 loop is CATRGTGYNEQFF. The DNA of the CDR3 is TGTGCCACCAGGGGGACAGGTTACAATGAGCAGTTCTTC.

The rearrangement links TRBV18 to TRBJ2-1; TRBD2 agrees at 12 bases. Germline-derived CDR1 and CDR2 are KGHSH and LQKENI. V trimming: 8 bases; J trimming: 12 bases; junction bases outside the gene matches: 8. This CDR3 is 13 amino acids long. The CDR3: CASRRLAGDAQFF. In nucleotides, the CDR3 is TGTGCCAGCCGTCGACTAGCGGGAGATGCGCAGTTCTTC.

This clonotype was seen repeatedly, ten times or more. The chain has TRBV20-1 and TRBJ1-1; D call uncertain. CDR1 is DFQATT, CDR2 SNEGSKA, per germline (reference sequence). This CDR3 comprises 11 residues. Trimming shortened V by 6 bases and J by 4 bases, and 9 bases separated the two germline ends. The CDR3 bases are TGCAGTGCGAAGCGGTCCACTGAAGCTTTCTTT. Its protein is CSAKRSTEAFF.

This clonotype was observed a handful of times. DNA of the CDR3: TGTGCCAGCAGCCCAATTGGACAGGGAAACGGCTACACCTTC. Residues: CASSPIGQGNGYTF. The chain couples TRBV7-6 to TRBJ1-2; the match to TRBD1 covers 8 bases. CDR1 is SGHVS, CDR2 FNYEAQ, per germline. Trimming cost V 5 bases and J 8 bases; bases outside gene matches: 10. The CDR3 length is 14 residues.

Comment on this clonotype: It may be a read error: a sequence one base away is much more abundant. The chain employs TRBV20-1 and TRBJ2-3; 11 nucleotides align to TRBD2. The CDR3 loop spans 14 amino acids. Unmatched junction bases numbered 2, after V lost 3 bases and J lost 3 bases. The germline V gene has CDR1 DFQATT and CDR2 SNEGSKA (reference sequence). CDR3 sequence reads: CSASWTSGTDTQYF. The CDR3 nucleotides are TGCAGTGCTAGCTGGACTAGCGGGACAGATACGCAGTATTTT.

This clonotype was detected only a few times. The rearrangement joins TRBV6-1 to TRBJ1-1; D remains unclear. Trimming cost V 6 bases and J 6 bases, with 20 bases left between them. CDR1 is MNHNS, CDR2 SASEGT, per germline. The CDR3 sequence is 15 residues long. The CDR3 reads CASSLYRGSSPEAFF. CDR3 coding DNA: TGTGCCAGCAGCCTATACCGGGGTAGTAGCCCTGAAGCTTTCTTT.

This clonotype was observed a few times. The chain employs TRBV2 and TRBJ2-3; 8 bases agree with TRBD2. V lost 8 bases to trimming and J lost 3 bases; unmatched junction nucleotides: 7. The CDR3 sequence is 14 residues long. CDR1 and CDR2 (germline): SNHLY, FYNNEI. The CDR3 is CASLSQRETDTQYF. CDR3 DNA: TGTGCCAGCCTAAGCCAGCGGGAGACAGATACGCAGTATTTT.

Ten or more counts support this clonotype. This rearrangement joins TRBV7-2 to TRBJ2-3; 11 positions match TRBD2. There are 15 residues in the CDR3. The trim removed 5 bases at V and 5 bases at J, leaving 6 bases unmatched. CDR1 and CDR2 from the germline V gene are SGHTA and FQGNSA. CDR3 sequence: CASSVTSGIRDTQYF. CDR3 in DNA: TGTGCCAGCAGCGTGACTAGCGGGATTAGAGATACGCAGTATTTT. The full variable domain, with the rest looked up from reference TRBV7-2 and TRBJ2-3, is GAGVSQSPSNKVTEKGKDVELRCDPISGHTALYWYRQSLGQGLEFLIYFQGNSAPDKSGLPSDRFSAERTGGSVSTLTIQRTQQEDSAVYLCASSVTSGIRDTQYFGPGTRLTVL.

This clonotype showed up many times. This chain connects TRBV20-1 to TRBJ2-5, with 9 bases aligning to TRBD2. This CDR3 contains 14 residues. CDR1 is DFQATT and CDR2 is SNEGSKA in the germline V gene (reference sequence). The junction had 9 bases not matched to a gene; V was cut back by 6 bases and J by 4 bases. CDR3 sequence (DNA): TGCAGTGCCCGAGGAACTAGCGGGTTAGAGACCCAGTACTTC. Residues: CSARGTSGLETQYF.

This chain links TRBV20-1 with TRBJ2-1; D is possibly TRBD2 (6 bases). Germline V gene sequence: CDR1 DFQATT, CDR2 SNEGSKA (reference sequence). V shed 7 bases and J shed 7 bases, with 17 bases lying between them. This CDR3 comprises 13 residues. The CDR3 DNA is TGCAGTGTCGCGTCCGGGGGACGGAATGAGCAGTTCTTC. Its protein is CSVASGGRNEQFF.

Ten or more counts support this clonotype. In DNA, the CDR3 is TGTGCCAGCAGTGCGCTTGGGGAGACCGGGGAGCTGTTTTTT. Its translation is CASSALGETGELFF. V is TRBV6-1 and J is TRBJ2-2, with TRBD2 as a possible D gene (5 bases). CDR1 and CDR2 from the germline V gene are MNHNS and SASEGT. The CDR3 is made up of 14 amino acids. Trimming removed 4 bases from V and 5 bases from J, with 11 bases in between.

In this sample, this clonotype turned up a few times. The chain joins TRBV11-2 to TRBJ2-7; D remains unclear. This CDR3 is built from 11 residues. Germline-derived CDR1 and CDR2 are SGHAT and FQNNGV. V was shortened by 5 bases and J by 6 bases, with 8 bases between the two germline ends. CDR3 amino acids: CASSPGIEQYF. Written as DNA, the CDR3 is TGTGCCAGCAGCCCAGGTATCGAGCAGTACTTC.

V is TRBV29-1 and J is TRBJ2-7; TRBD2 aligns across 11 bases. Germline V gene lookup returns CDR1 SQVTM and CDR2 ANQGSEA. The CDR3 has 11 amino acids. V was clipped by 4 bases and J by 7 bases; unmatched bases: 0. CDR3 sequence: CSVGLAGEQYF. The CDR3 nucleotides read TGCAGCGTTGGACTAGCGGGAGAGCAGTACTTC.

V and J are TRBV6-1 and TRBJ1-2; tentative D call: TRBD1 (5 bases). Germline CDR1 and CDR2: MNHNS and SASEGT. This CDR3 has 13 amino acids. Trimming pared 4 bases from V and 7 bases from J, leaving 13 bases between. The CDR3 loop is CASSGGLQGGYTF. In nucleotides, the CDR3 is TGTGCCAGCAGTGGGGGCCTCCAAGGTGGCTACACCTTC.

This clonotype was seen ten or more times. The CDR3 reads CSADVGTGSSAQYF. CDR3 nucleotide sequence: TGCAGTGCTGATGTGGGGACAGGGTCCAGCGCGCAGTACTTC. V usage is TRBV20-1 and J usage is TRBJ2-7; 9 positions match TRBD1. The CDR3 extends over 14 amino acids. The V gene's germline CDR1 is DFQATT and CDR2 SNEGSKA (reference sequence). V dropped 5 bases and J dropped 9; count of bases not matched to a gene: 14.

This chain uses TRBV15 with TRBJ1-2, with no clear D. CDR1 and CDR2 (germline): LNHNV, YYDKDF (reference sequence). This CDR3 comprises 15 residues. V shed 0 bases and J shed 0 bases, with 8 bases lying between them. CDR3: CATSREQLTNYGYTF. The DNA for the CDR3 is TGTGCCACCAGCAGAGAACAGTTAACTAACTATGGCTACACCTTC.

For this clonotype: Since the CDR3 does not end with the conserved phenylalanine or tryptophan, this likely comes from a read error. The DNA is left out, because the CDR3 cannot be placed on it with certainty; the CDR3 is given as TCRdb lists it. V and J are TRBV28 and TRBJ2-7; the DNA was not used to check the table's D call, TRBD1. Germline CDR1 and CDR2: MDHEN and SYDVKM. Both ends counted, the CDR3 spans 11 residues. CDR3 loop: CASSYNWDIVL.

This clonotype occurred a few times. CDR3 amino acids: CASSPDGRRGTDTQYF. The DNA for the CDR3 is TGCGCCAGCAGTCCTGACGGCCGCCGAGGCACAGATACGCAGTATTTT. V and J are TRBV5-1 and TRBJ2-3; D is uncertain. The CDR3 spans 16 residues. Germline V lookup: CDR1 SGHRS, CDR2 YFSETQ. Trimming took 5 bases from V and 1 from J, leaving 17 bases between them.

This clonotype was counted a few times. This chain joins TRBV6-5 and TRBJ2-5, with TRBD1 matching over 10 bases. The CDR3 sequence is 15 residues long. The ends lost 2 bases at V and 5 bases at J; junction bases unmatched: 5. Germline CDR1 and CDR2: MNHEY and SVGAGI. The CDR3 sequence: CASSYPQGQGETQYF. For the CDR3, the DNA is TGTGCCAGCAGTTACCCTCAGGGACAGGGGGAGACCCAGTACTTC.

This clonotype was found many times. This chain uses TRBV29-1 with TRBJ2-1, with a possible D match to TRBD2 (5 bases). V was pared by 7 bases and J by 9 bases, with 13 bases between. The CDR3 totals 11 residues. CDR1 and CDR2 (germline): SQVTM, ANQGSEA. The CDR3: CSAYSSGEQFF. The DNA for the CDR3 is TGCAGCGCCTACTCAAGCGGTGAGCAGTTCTTC.

This clonotype has ten or more counts. The rearrangement joins TRBV28 to TRBJ2-3; D gene uncertain. V was shortened by 6 bases and J by 6 bases, with 13 bases between the two germline ends. Germline V lookup: CDR1 MDHEN, CDR2 SYDVKM. The CDR3 spans 13 residues. The CDR3 protein is CASSTTAYDTQYF. The CDR3 nucleotides are TGTGCCAGCAGCACGACCGCATATGATACGCAGTATTTT.